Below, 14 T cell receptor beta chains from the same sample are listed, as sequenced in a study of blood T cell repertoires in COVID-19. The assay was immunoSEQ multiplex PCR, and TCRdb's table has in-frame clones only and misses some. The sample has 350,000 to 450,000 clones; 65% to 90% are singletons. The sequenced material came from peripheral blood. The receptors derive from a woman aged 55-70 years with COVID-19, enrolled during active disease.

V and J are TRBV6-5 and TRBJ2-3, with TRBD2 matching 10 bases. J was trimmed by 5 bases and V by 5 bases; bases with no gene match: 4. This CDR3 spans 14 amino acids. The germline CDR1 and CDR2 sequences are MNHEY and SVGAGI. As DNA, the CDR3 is TGTGCCAGCAGTCTAGCGGGGGCGGGAGATACGCAGTATTTT. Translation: CASSLAGAGDTQYF.

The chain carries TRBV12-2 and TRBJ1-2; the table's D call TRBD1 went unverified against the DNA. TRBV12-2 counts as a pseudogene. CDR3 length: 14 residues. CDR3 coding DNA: TGTGCAAGTCGCCCGGACAGGGATTACTATGGCTACACCTTC. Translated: CASRPDRDYYGYTF.

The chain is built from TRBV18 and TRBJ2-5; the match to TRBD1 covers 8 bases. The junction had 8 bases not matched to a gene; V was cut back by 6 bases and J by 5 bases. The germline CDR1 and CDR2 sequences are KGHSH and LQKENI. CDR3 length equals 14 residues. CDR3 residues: CASSQSRGPETQYF. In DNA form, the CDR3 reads TGTGCCAGCTCGCAGTCCAGGGGGCCGGAGACCCAGTACTTC.

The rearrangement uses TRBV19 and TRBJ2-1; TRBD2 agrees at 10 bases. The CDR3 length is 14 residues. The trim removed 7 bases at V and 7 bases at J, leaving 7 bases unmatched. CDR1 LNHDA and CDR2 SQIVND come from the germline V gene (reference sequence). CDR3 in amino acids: CASTLAGGRNEQFF. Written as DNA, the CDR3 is TGTGCCAGTACATTAGCGGGGGGTCGTAATGAGCAGTTCTTC.

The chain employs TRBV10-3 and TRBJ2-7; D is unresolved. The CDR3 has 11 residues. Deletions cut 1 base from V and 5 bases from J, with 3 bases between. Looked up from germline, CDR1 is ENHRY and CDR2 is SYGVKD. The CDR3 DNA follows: TGTGCCATCAGTGAGTTCGACGAGCAGTACTTC. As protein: CAISEFDEQYF.

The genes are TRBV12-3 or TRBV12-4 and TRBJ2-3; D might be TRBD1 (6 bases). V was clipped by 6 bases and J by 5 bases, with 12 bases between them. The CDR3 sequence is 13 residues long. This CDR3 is CASRQGAVDTQYF. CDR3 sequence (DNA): TGTGCCAGCAGACAGGGTGCAGTAGATACGCAGTATTTT.

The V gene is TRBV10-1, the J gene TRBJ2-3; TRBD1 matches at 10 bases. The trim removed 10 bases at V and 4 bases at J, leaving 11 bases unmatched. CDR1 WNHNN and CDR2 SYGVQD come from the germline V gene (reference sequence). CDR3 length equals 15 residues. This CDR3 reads CATARSTGGADTQYF. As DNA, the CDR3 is TGCGCCACCGCAAGATCGACAGGGGGCGCAGATACGCAGTATTTT.

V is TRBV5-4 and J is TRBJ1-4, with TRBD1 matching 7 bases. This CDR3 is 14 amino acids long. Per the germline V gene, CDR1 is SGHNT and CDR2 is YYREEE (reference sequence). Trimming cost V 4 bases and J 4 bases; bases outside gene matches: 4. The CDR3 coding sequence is TGTGCCAGCAGCGGGGGACAGATTAATGAAAAACTGTTTTTT. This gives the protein CASSGGQINEKLFF.

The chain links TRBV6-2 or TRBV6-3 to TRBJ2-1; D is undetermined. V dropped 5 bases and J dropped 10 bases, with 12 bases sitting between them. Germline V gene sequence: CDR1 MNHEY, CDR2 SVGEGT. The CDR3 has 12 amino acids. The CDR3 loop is CASSPELVEQFF. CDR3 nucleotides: TGTGCCAGCAGTCCCGAACTCGTCGAGCAGTTCTTC.

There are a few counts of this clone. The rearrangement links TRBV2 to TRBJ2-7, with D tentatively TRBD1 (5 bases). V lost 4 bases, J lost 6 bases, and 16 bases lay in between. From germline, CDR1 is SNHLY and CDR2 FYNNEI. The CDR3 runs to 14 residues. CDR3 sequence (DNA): TGTGCCAGCAGTGCGCAGGGATTCTCTACCGAGCAGTACTTC. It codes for CASSAQGFSTEQYF.

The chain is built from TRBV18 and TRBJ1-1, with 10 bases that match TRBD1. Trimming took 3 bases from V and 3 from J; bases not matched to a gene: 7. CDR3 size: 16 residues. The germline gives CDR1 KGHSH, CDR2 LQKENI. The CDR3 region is CASSPGTGDVYTEAFF. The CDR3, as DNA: TGTGCCAGCTCACCCGGGACAGGGGACGTATACACTGAAGCTTTCTTT.

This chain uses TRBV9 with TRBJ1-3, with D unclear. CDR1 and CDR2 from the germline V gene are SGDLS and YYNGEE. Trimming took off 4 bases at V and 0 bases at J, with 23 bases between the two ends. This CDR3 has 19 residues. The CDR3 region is CASSLFDPTFGYSGNTIYF. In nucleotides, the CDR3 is TGTGCCAGCAGCCTATTCGACCCGACATTCGGTTACTCTGGAAACACCATATATTTT.

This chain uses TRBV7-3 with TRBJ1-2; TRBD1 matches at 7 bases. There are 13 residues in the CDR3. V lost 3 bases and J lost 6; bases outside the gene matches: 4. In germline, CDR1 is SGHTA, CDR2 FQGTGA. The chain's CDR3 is CASSFVGGDGYTF. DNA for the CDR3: TGTGCCAGCAGCTTTGTAGGGGGCGATGGCTACACCTTC.

CDR3 protein: CSVRPEDYGYTF. The DNA of the CDR3 is TGCAGCGTTAGACCGGAGGACTATGGCTACACCTTC. J is TRBJ1-2 and V is TRBV29-1, with D unresolved. Trimming left V 5 bases short and J 3 bases short, with 10 bases between. Germline CDR1 SQVTM, CDR2 ANQGSEA. There are 12 residues in the CDR3.